These 24 T cell receptor beta chains came from one sample sequenced in a study of cytomegalovirus exposure and HLA in healthy donors (dated 2017 in TCRdb). Library prep was done by the immunoSEQ multiplex PCR assay. The multiplex PCR relied on a mix of 60 forward primers for TCR Vbeta segments and 13 reverse primers for TCR Jbeta segments. As stored in TCRdb, this immuneACCESS dataset retains in-frame rearrangements with V and J assigned. A fraction of the clones does not appear; measured against another copy, unresolved V genes explain less than half of the discrepancy, and the remainder lacks a known reason. For this sample there are 140,000 to 150,000 clones; roughly 80% appear just once. Together, the top ten hold roughly 4% of the sample. The sequenced material came from PBMCs. The receptors derive from a woman between 35 and 50 years old in good health and CMV-seropositive.

The gene calls are TRBV5-6 and TRBJ1-4; 12 nucleotides match TRBD1. Germline lookup yields CDR1 SGHDT and CDR2 YYEEEE. Germline trimming cut 0 bases from V and 7 bases from J; bases unmatched to any gene: 10. The CDR3 is 18 residues long. DNA of the CDR3: TGTGCCAGCAGCTTGGCTGGGACAGGGGGCACTTTTAGTGAAAAACTGTTTTTT. Protein sequence: CASSLAGTGGTFSEKLFF. Drawing the rest from reference TRBV5-6 and TRBJ1-4, the complete variable domain is DAGVTQSPTHLIKTRGQQVTLRCSPKSGHDTVSWYQQALGQGPQFIFQYYEEEERQRGNFPDRFSGHQFPNYSSELNVNALLLGDSALYLCASSLAGTGGTFSEKLFFGSGTQLSVL.

This clone has a single count. The rearrangement uses TRBV5-1 and TRBJ1-1; D not resolved. Germline V gives CDR1 SGHRS, CDR2 YFSETQ. Trimming left V 1 base short and J 10 bases short, with 14 bases between. This CDR3 region has 13 residues. The CDR3, as DNA: TGCGCCAGCAGCTTGAACTCAGCGTCCGGAGCTTTCTTT. Protein product: CASSLNSASGAFF.

The chain joins TRBV5-8 to TRBJ2-1; TRBD2 might be the D (5 bases). This CDR3 spans 16 amino acids. The germline V gene encodes CDR1 SGHTS and CDR2 YDEGEE. V lost 4 bases and J lost 3, with 17 bases in between. CDR3 sequence (DNA): TGTGCCAGCAGCGGTTCAAGCGGAGGTTACTACAATGAGCAGTTCTTC. Translation gives CASSGSSGGYYNEQFF.

V and J are TRBV6-5 and TRBJ1-1, with no clear D. V shed 5 bases and J shed 7 bases, with 8 bases lying between them. The CDR3 has 11 amino acids. The germline V gene encodes CDR1 MNHEY and CDR2 SVGAGI. The chain's CDR3 is CASSHGIEAFF. In DNA form, the CDR3 reads TGTGCCAGCAGTCACGGGATTGAAGCTTTCTTT.

The genes are TRBV7-9 and TRBJ1-1; 7 bases agree with TRBD1. V was clipped by 5 bases and J by 4 bases; unmatched bases: 4. Germline CDR1 is SEHNR and CDR2 is FQNEAQ (reference sequence). The length of the CDR3 is 13 residues. CDR3 protein: CASSRQGSTEAFF. CDR3 in DNA: TGTGCCAGCAGCCGACAGGGTTCCACTGAAGCTTTCTTT.

The chain carries TRBV5-4 and TRBJ2-5, with TRBD1 identical over 10 bases. The junction had 8 bases not matched to a gene; V was cut back by 10 bases and J by 5 bases. The CDR3 runs 13 residues. Germline V lookup: CDR1 SGHNT, CDR2 YYREEE (reference sequence). CDR3 DNA: TGTGCCGGTAGACAGGGGGCGGAGGAGACCCAGTACTTC. This codes for CAGRQGAEETQYF.

The J gene is TRBJ1-2, the V gene TRBV7-8; maybe TRBD1 (5 bases). Germline values: CDR1 SGHVS, CDR2 FQNEAQ. V was trimmed by 0 bases and J by 2 bases, leaving 7 bases between them. CDR3 length equals 14 residues. The CDR3 DNA reads as TGTGCCAGCAGCTTAGCACGACAGAACTATGGCTACACCTTC. It yields the protein CASSLARQNYGYTF.

This rearrangement joins TRBV27 to TRBJ1-1, with 7 bases that match TRBD1. Germline-derived CDR1 and CDR2 are MNHEY and SMNVEV (reference sequence). The CDR3 contains 15 residues. Trimming cost V 5 bases and J 0 bases; bases outside gene matches: 6. The CDR3: CASSPGTVMNTEAFF. For the CDR3, the DNA is TGTGCCAGCAGTCCGGGGACAGTTATGAACACTGAAGCTTTCTTT.

This clone was picked up a small number of times. The rearrangement uses TRBV13 and TRBJ2-1, with TRBD2 identical over 7 bases. Germline values: CDR1 PRHDT, CDR2 FYEKMQ (reference sequence). The CDR3 is made up of 16 amino acids. The trim removed 1 base at V and 2 bases at J, leaving 5 bases unmatched. The CDR3 bases are TGTGCCAGCAGCTTAGATCGCGGGGGTCCCTACAATGAGCAGTTCTTC. Translating gives CASSLDRGGPYNEQFF.

Concerning this clone itself: This CDR3 is missing its conserved last phenylalanine or tryptophan, likely due to a read error. The rearrangement uses TRBV6-5 and TRBJ1-2; D ambiguous. This CDR3 has 13 residues. Trimming took 6 bases from V and 0 from J, leaving 8 bases between them. Germline-derived CDR1 and CDR2 are MNHEY and SVGAGI. CDR3 amino acids: CASSPGANYGYTL. CDR3 bases: TGTGCCAGCAGCCCGGGAGCTAACTATGGCTACACCCTC.

The V call is TRBV5-6, the J call TRBJ1-2; 7 bases agree with TRBD1. This CDR3 contains 14 residues. With 3 bases clipped from V and 2 bases from J, the junction kept 4 bases outside the gene matches. Germline lookup yields CDR1 SGHDT and CDR2 YYEEEE. DNA for the CDR3: TGTGCCAGCAGCTCCAAGGGGGCAAACTATGGCTACACCTTC. Translating it yields CASSSKGANYGYTF.

This clone came up a few times. This chain's CDR3 is CATSRRSTAASSGANVLTF. As DNA, the CDR3 is TGTGCCACCAGCAGACGATCGACAGCAGCAAGCTCTGGGGCCAACGTCCTGACTTTC. The gene calls are TRBV15 and TRBJ2-6; the D gene is possibly TRBD1 (5 bases). From germline, CDR1 is LNHNV and CDR2 YYDKDF (reference sequence). CDR3 size: 19 residues. V was shortened by 2 bases and J by 0 bases, with 17 bases between the two germline ends.

The chain recombines TRBV11-1 with TRBJ2-3, with D maybe TRBD2 (5 bases). Trimming shortened V by 5 bases and J by 2 bases, and 14 bases separated the two germline ends. Per germline, CDR1 SGHAT and CDR2 FQDESV (reference sequence). The CDR3 has 15 amino acids. The CDR3 reads CASSARLTVTDTQYF. CDR3 sequence (DNA): TGTGCCAGCAGCGCCCGACTAACAGTCACAGATACGCAGTATTTT.

This clone is a singleton in its sample. The chain links TRBV19 to TRBJ2-5; a possible D gene is TRBD1 (6 bases). CDR1 is LNHDA, CDR2 SQIVND, per germline (reference sequence). The CDR3 contains 14 residues. V dropped 6 bases and J dropped 1 base, with 12 bases sitting between them. The CDR3 is CASRDDRSQETQYF. The DNA for the CDR3 is TGTGCCAGTAGGGACGACAGGTCCCAAGAGACCCAGTACTTC.

The chain joins TRBV4-1 to TRBJ2-5; D unresolved. The assigned J gene may be wrong: the sequence end matches TRBJ2-7 better. The CDR3 contains 15 residues. Germline V gives CDR1 MGHRA, CDR2 YSYEKL. Written as DNA, the CDR3 is TGCGCCAGCAGCCAAGAAGTGTTCGCCTCCTACGAGCAGTACTTC. As protein: CASSQEVFASYEQYF.

The chain couples TRBV7-6 to TRBJ2-7, with 8 bases identical to TRBD2. CDR3 length equals 16 residues. CDR1 and CDR2 from the germline V gene are SGHVS and FNYEAQ. Losses at the gene ends were 2 bases for V and 3 bases for J; bases not matched to a gene: 9. CDR3 coding DNA: TGTGCCAGCAGCTTACAAAGCGGGAGAGGCAACTACGAGCAGTACTTC. Translation gives CASSLQSGRGNYEQYF.

This clone showed up just once. The rearrangement joins TRBV5-1 to TRBJ2-3; D is possibly TRBD1 (5 bases). The CDR3 covers 14 residues. V gave up 2 bases and J gave up 2 bases, with 9 bases separating them. In germline, CDR1 is SGHRS, CDR2 YFSETQ. CDR3: CASSFDSHTDTQYF. The CDR3 bases are TGCGCCAGCAGCTTCGACAGCCACACAGATACGCAGTATTTT.

This clone was seen only once. The gene calls are TRBV4-1 and TRBJ2-6, with a tentative D call TRBD1 (6 bases). The CDR3 loop spans 18 amino acids. V was cut by 3 bases and J by 0 bases, with 15 bases left in between. The germline V gene encodes CDR1 MGHRA and CDR2 YSYEKL. The CDR3 region is CASSQEDRMFSGANVLTF. In DNA form, the CDR3 reads TGCGCCAGCAGCCAGGAAGACAGGATGTTCTCTGGGGCCAACGTCCTGACTTTC.

The chain couples TRBV7-3 to TRBJ1-2, with a possible D match to TRBD1 (5 bases). From germline, CDR1 is SGHTA and CDR2 FQGTGA. Trimming removed 10 bases from V and 8 bases from J, with 11 bases in between. The CDR3 consists of 10 residues. As DNA, the CDR3 is TGTGCCAACGCACAGGACGGCTACACCTTC. Translated, it gives CANAQDGYTF. Drawing the rest from reference TRBV7-3 and TRBJ1-2, the complete variable domain is GAGVSQTPSNKVTEKGKYVELRCDPISGHTALYWYRQSLGQGPEFLIYFQGTGAADDSGLPNDRFFAVRPEGSVSTLKIQRTERGDSAVYLCANAQDGYTFGSGTRLTVV.

This clone has just a few counts. CDR3 region: CAWSVGGQGPIYTF. The CDR3 DNA reads TGTGCCTGGAGTGTAGGAGGACAGGGGCCGATCTACACCTTC. The chain couples TRBV30 to TRBJ1-2; 9 nucleotides agree with TRBD1. Germline V CDR1 and CDR2: GTSNPN, SVGIG (reference sequence). V was pared by 0 bases and J by 10 bases, with 9 bases of the junction left unmatched. This CDR3 contains 14 residues.

This clone has just a few counts. The rearrangement joins TRBV7-9 to TRBJ2-2, with 10 positions matching TRBD1. CDR3 length equals 15 residues. Trimming at V came to 1 base and at J to 6 bases, leaving 2 bases not matched to a gene. Germline CDR1 is SEHNR and CDR2 is FQNEAQ (reference sequence). This CDR3 reads CASSLEGTGAGELFF. The CDR3 bases are TGTGCCAGCAGCTTAGAAGGGACAGGGGCCGGGGAGCTGTTTTTT. Variable domain in full (rest from reference TRBV7-9 and TRBJ2-2): DTGVSQNPRHKITKRGQNVTFRCDPISEHNRLYWYRQTLGQGPEFLTYFQNEAQLEKSRLLSDRFSAERPKGSFSTLEIQRTEQGDSAMYLCASSLEGTGAGELFFGEGSRLTVL.

This sequence joins TRBV10-1 and TRBJ1-2, with 7 bases that match TRBD1. The length of the CDR3 is 15 residues. Losses at the gene ends were 7 bases for V and 0 bases for J; bases not matched to a gene: 8. Germline-derived CDR1 and CDR2 are WNHNN and SYGVQD (reference sequence). The CDR3 loop is CASIRQGWANYGYTF. The CDR3 DNA sequence: TGCGCCAGCATTAGACAGGGCTGGGCTAACTATGGCTACACCTTC.

The chain is built from TRBV19 and TRBJ2-1, with a possible D match to TRBD1 (6 bases). The germline V gene encodes CDR1 LNHDA and CDR2 SQIVND (reference sequence). The CDR3 is made up of 19 amino acids. With 4 bases removed from V and 0 bases from J, the gap between germline ends came to 22 bases. The DNA of the CDR3 is TGTGCCAGTAGTACTCCTGACTACAGGGCGCAACGCTCCTACAATGAGCAGTTCTTC. Translated: CASSTPDYRAQRSYNEQFF.

J is TRBJ2-7 and V is TRBV19, with TRBD2 identical over 11 bases. Germline CDR1 reads LNHDA; CDR2 reads SQIVND (reference sequence). The CDR3 sequence is 14 residues long. The V segment lost 5 bases and the J segment 4 bases; nucleotides outside the gene matches: 4. The CDR3 loop reads CASSSTSGKYEQYF. Written as DNA, the CDR3 is TGTGCCAGTAGTTCGACTAGCGGGAAGTACGAGCAGTACTTC.